These T cell receptor beta chains were read from a single sample in a study of cytomegalovirus exposure and HLA in healthy donors. Profiled with immunoSEQ multiplex PCR; TCRdb holds only in-frame clones, not every one. The sample records under 250,000 clones, around 87% being singletons. Sequencing used PBMCs. All receptors derive from a woman in her late teens or twenties in good health and CMV-seropositive. Both conserved end residues are part of each CDR3. Fields, in order: J gene, V gene, CDR3 protein.

TRBJ1-1	TRBV28	CASSGAGVNTEAFF
TRBJ2-1	TRBV9	CASSVGGLARIKNNEQFF
TRBJ2-7	TRBV5-1	CASSLALEYEQYF
TRBJ2-1	TRBV2	CASSRQTREPVRGEQFF
TRBJ2-5	TRBV11-2	CASRRGVREETQYF
TRBJ2-2	TRBV28	CASSPIEAGVFTGELFF
TRBJ2-1	TRBV4-1	CASSQALAAPYNEQFF
TRBJ1-1	TRBV11-3	CASSRQENTEAFF
TRBJ1-2	TRBV11-2	CASSPDPRGGNYGYTF
TRBJ2-7	TRBV13	CASSLGEGEQYF
TRBJ1-1	TRBV25-1	CASTDRLNTEAFF
TRBJ2-3	TRBV9	CASSGGAGGATDTQYF
TRBJ1-5	TRBV5-1	CASSFYRRVHQPQHF
TRBJ2-2	TRBV28	CASSSSGTSGRAGTGELFF
TRBJ1-1	TRBV25-1	CASSYLGQGGTEAFF
TRBJ2-7	TRBV27	CASSGASDFYEQYF
TRBJ2-1	TRBV27	CASSSSGRALYNEQFF
TRBJ1-1	TRBV5-1	CASSRSPDGGAEAFF
TRBJ1-5	TRBV5-8	CASSLSRLSMTQPQHF
TRBJ2-1	TRBV7-8	CASSPMTSGGYNEQFF
TRBJ2-5	TRBV29-1	CSVEDITAPPETQYF
TRBJ1-4	TRBV27	CASSSAPGFNEKLFF
TRBJ2-5	TRBV7-9	CASSVGTASGTQYF
TRBJ2-1	TRBV7-3	CASSLRRASGEQFF
TRBJ2-7	TRBV7-8	CASSPPGAGGDSYEQYF
TRBJ1-2	TRBV7-6	CASSFRVQGVGYGYTF
TRBJ1-2	TRBV27	CASSARQVYGYTF
TRBJ2-3	TRBV11-2	CASSLDPASGPSTDTQYF
TRBJ2-2	TRBV6-1	CASSEIFSSGRGAGELFF
TRBJ1-1	TRBV7-8	CASSFRWRTLGTEAFF
TRBJ1-2	TRBV28	CASSSYYGYTF
TRBJ2-3	TRBV29-1	CSVETGVGTDTQYF
TRBJ2-7	TRBV5-1	CASSLNRYALAGGPYEQYF
TRBJ2-5	TRBV2	CASSPRQVGRETQYF
TRBJ2-1	TRBV6-1	CASSADPGQVNEQFF
TRBJ1-1	TRBV4-1	CASSQVGGNTEAFF
TRBJ1-4	TRBV6-1	CASSEGRAMAEKLFF
TRBJ2-1	TRBV23-1	CASSQAETVSYNEQFF
TRBJ2-3	TRBV5-1	CASRRTGAITDTQYF
TRBJ2-1	TRBV27	CASSLSRSEVSSYNEQFF
TRBJ2-1	TRBV28	CASSRDRGIYNEQFF
TRBJ2-1	TRBV6-5	CASSYRGGQFF
TRBJ2-1	TRBV29-1	CSGLAGWQFF
TRBJ2-3	TRBV14	CASSRLTSGSWGTQYF
TRBJ1-3	TRBV21-1	CASSKGLGGRNTIYF
TRBJ2-7	TRBV6-5	CASSYGGGVGDEQYF
TRBJ2-2	TRBV5-4	CASSLLRTGETGELFF
TRBJ2-2	TRBV25-1	CASDQGAGELFF
TRBJ2-3	TRBV4-1	CASSPIGQTHTDTQYF
TRBJ1-2	TRBV5-4	CASRNRGGDYGYTF
TRBJ1-1	TRBV7-8	CASSLVGARTEAFF
TRBJ1-4	TRBV7-9	CASSQQGREKLFF
TRBJ2-5	TRBV14	CASSLEYQETQYF
TRBJ1-2	TRBV2	CASSGQLNYGYTF